The present TCR beta chain was sequenced within a study of cytomegalovirus exposure and HLA in healthy donors. Study observations and caveats: Among TCR beta chains, those listed as cytomegalovirus-associated numbered roughly 150. Based on reports, TCR beta sequences accurately predicted HLA-A and HLA-B alleles for most subjects.

V lost 2 bases, J lost 5 bases, and 3 bases stayed unmatched. CDR3 length equals 15 residues. Germline CDR1 GTSNPN, CDR2 SVGIG (reference sequence). With 60 Vbeta and 13 Jbeta primers, the PCR was carried out. Method: immunoSEQ multiplex PCR; TCRdb's copy keeps in-frame clones and lacks some. The sample yields about 300,000 clones, 70% to 90% seen once. Comments on this clone: Its antigen is undetermined.

Sequenced input: PBMCs. The gene calls are TRBV30 and TRBJ2-2, with 12 bases aligning to TRBD2. The clonotype was recovered from a man between 40 and 49 years old in good health and CMV-seropositive. The CDR3 protein is CAWSRTSGKTGELFF. The CDR3 DNA reads as TGTGCCTGGAGTCGGACTAGCGGGAAGACCGGGGAGCTGTTTTTT.